These T cell receptor beta chains were read from a single sample in a study of regulatory T cells in long-lasting Graves disease. TCRdb re-called the multiplex PCR reads with MiXCR, one entry per CDR3 protein. The table records 400,000 or so distinct CDR3 sequences, around 21% of them present only once. Sequencing used peripheral blood mononuclear cells (PBMCs), obtained when the disease was refractory, from a patient treated with antithyroid drugs. These receptors originate from a female donor with Graves disease. Each CDR3 is given without its conserved first and last residue. Clone size is not always given. Where it is, it says once, few, many or a class for expanded clones.

>TRBV5-4|14|few
ASSFIDRGPNSPLH
>TRBV7-9|17|-
ASSLLTGSGLFANEKLF
>TRBV27|10|few
ASGRWGFEQY
>TRBV7-2|11|many
ASSQIALDGYT
>TRBV9|13|few
ASSLRLAPLNEQF
>TRBV27|12|many
ASSLSGRFYEQY
>TRBV7-8|12|-
ASSQGADGNEQF
>TRBV14|12|few
ASSQYPGSGELF
>TRBV30|10|many
ARTAGLYGYT
>TRBV28|13|many
ASRTPQGAGNTIY
>TRBV7-6|11|-
ASSLKYAAEAF
>TRBV2|13|many
ASSEEGLAGGEQF
>TRBV20-1|12|-
SADRGVGDEKLF
>TRBV7-2|16|few
ASSPRTSGIRGTGELF
>TRBV12-3/TRBV12-4|12|many
ASSAMGGVSEAF
>TRBV20-1|11|many
SARVDGQWSYT
>TRBV5-1|13|-
ASSREGLIGSPLH
>TRBV14|13|-
ASSQLAGGYNEQF
>TRBV28|12|many
ASSKEAGTGELF
>TRBV6-5|12|many
ASSYGREIYEQY
>TRBV4-1|13|-
ASSQDRGLSYEQY
>TRBV14|12|-
ASSQIHTFSPLH
>TRBV6-1|11|-
ATRRLAEETQY
>TRBV27|11|-
ASSPPGQGRQY
>TRBV25-1|12|-
ASSDHLLGETQY
>TRBV14|13|few
ASSQDWRATDTQY
>TRBV7-9|16|-
ASSLPAGADRYNTEAF
>TRBV7-8|12|-
ASSRSEMNTEAF
>TRBV11-2|8|many
ASGGRPLH
>TRBV11-2|13|-
ASSRIRGGLDEQY
>TRBV28|9|many
ASSLFAEAF
>TRBV27|13|many
ASSLRWDRNQPQH
>TRBV28|13|many
AIRTGGAGYYGYT
>TRBV29-1|12|many
SVPLAGGPETQY
>TRBV12-3/TRBV12-4|9|many
ASSVTGELF
>TRBV11-2|11|few
ASSYLTGEGCT
>TRBV19|11|-
ASSRGQTYGYT
>TRBV19|10|few
ASSGTYYGYT
>TRBV7-9|15|-
ASSLSQLAAISYEQY
>TRBV28|12|many
ASSFEAATYEQY
>TRBV28|11|many
ASSQTSTYGYT
>TRBV7-9|9|few
ASSSDLEQY
>TRBV19|12|-
ASSIPGGMNGYT
>TRBV5-5|11|-
ASSDLASYGYT
>TRBV28|12|many
ASSSEGLSYEQY
>TRBV10-3|14|many
AISESKGTRNTEAF
>TRBV14|14|-
ASSQFGRANTGELF
>TRBV6-2/TRBV6-3|10|many
ASRPPQGEQY
>TRBV18|11|-
ASSQTAGYEQY
>TRBV5-1|12|-
ASTLAGESYEQY
>TRBV4-3|13|-
ASSQEQGRAGELF
>TRBV19|14|few
ASSTRQTSYNSPLH
>TRBV6-5|9|few
ASSYWLEQY
>TRBV7-9|17|-
ASSLNPGNTGLMNTEAF